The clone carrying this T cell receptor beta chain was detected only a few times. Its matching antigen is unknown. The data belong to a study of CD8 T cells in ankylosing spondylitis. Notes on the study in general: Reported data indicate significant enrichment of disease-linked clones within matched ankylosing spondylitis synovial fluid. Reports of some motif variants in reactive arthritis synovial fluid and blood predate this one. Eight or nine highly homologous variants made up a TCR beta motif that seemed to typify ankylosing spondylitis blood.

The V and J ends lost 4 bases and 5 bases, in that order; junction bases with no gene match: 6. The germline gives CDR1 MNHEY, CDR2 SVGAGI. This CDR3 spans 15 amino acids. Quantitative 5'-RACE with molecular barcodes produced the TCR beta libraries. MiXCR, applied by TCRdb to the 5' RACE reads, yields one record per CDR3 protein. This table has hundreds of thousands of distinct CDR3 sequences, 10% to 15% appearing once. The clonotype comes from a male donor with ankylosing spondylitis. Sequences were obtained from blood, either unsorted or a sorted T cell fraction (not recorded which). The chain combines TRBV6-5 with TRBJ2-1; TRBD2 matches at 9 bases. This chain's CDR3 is CASSLRGGLDNEQFF. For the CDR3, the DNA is TGTGCCAGCAGTTTGCGGGGGGGCCTGGACAATGAGCAGTTCTTC.